This T cell receptor beta chain was retrieved from a study of T-cell reconstitution after alpha-beta-depleted transplantation in children. CDR1 is DFQATT and CDR2 is SNEGSKA in the germline V gene (reference sequence). The CDR3 covers 14 residues. Trimming pared 5 bases from V and 5 bases from J, leaving 19 bases between. Unique molecular identifiers featured in how the TCRbeta library was prepared. TCRdb re-called the PCR reads with MiXCR, one entry per CDR3 protein. The sample yields about 980,000 distinct CDR3 sequences, 25% to 30% seen once. This clonotype was counted only a few times. The chain is built from TRBV20-1 and TRBJ2-7, with D possibly being TRBD1 (5 bases). This sequence originates from a boy under two years old who had a stem cell transplant for SCID, so the T cells may come from the graft donor. The specimen was PBMCs, mostly from graft donor cells, collected 360 days after TCRalphabeta/CD19-depleted stem cell transplant. CDR3: CSASYGAGLDEQYF. In DNA form, the CDR3 reads TGCAGTGCTTCCTATGGGGCAGGGCTGGACGAGCAGTACTTC.